What follows are 26 T cell receptor beta chains derived from one specimen sequenced in a study of human T cells and chemical hapten exposure (dated by TCRdb to the early 2020s). Library method: RACE. The sample was run on a NextSeq 500. TCRdb trimmed the raw reads at Q25, called clones with MiXCR and kept productive beta chains. Every CDR3 protein is listed once, alongside the most common genes and DNA of its rows. Within this sample are fewer than 200,000 distinct CDR3 sequences, with more than 20% of them counted one time only. The ten most abundant clones make up about 6.7% of the sample. Read against the paper, the sample's time point label means: patch test 1, 2 weeks after DPC sensitization. The meaning of the sample's treatment or condition label: therapeutic diphenylcyclopropenone sensitization with weekly scalp DPC. The sample consisted of whole blood, taken in connection with sensitization to the hapten diphenylcyclopropenone (DPC). All receptors come from a woman aged 45-59 years with alopecia areata. Some clones in this sample may be carry-over from other donors' samples.

The chain carries TRBV20-1 and TRBJ2-7, with 8 positions matching TRBD2. Germline V CDR1 and CDR2: DFQATT, SNEGSKA (reference sequence). There are 13 residues in the CDR3. With 6 bases clipped from V and 12 bases from J, the junction kept 16 bases outside the gene matches. The CDR3 DNA reads as TGCAGTGCCCCGACATATATAGCGGGACCGGCGTACTTC. This codes for CSAPTYIAGPAYF.

This clonotype was picked up a small number of times. The V call is TRBV29-1, the J call TRBJ1-2; TRBD1 is a possible D gene (5 bases). Germline V CDR1 and CDR2: SQVTM, ANQGSEA. The CDR3 length is 14 residues. V was clipped by 4 bases and J by 4 bases, with 16 bases between them. The CDR3 spells CSVAIGVIGYGYTF. The CDR3 coding sequence is TGCAGCGTTGCAATAGGGGTGATCGGCTATGGCTACACCTTC.

This rearrangement joins TRBV10-3 to TRBJ2-5; D is uncertain. Germline V gene sequence: CDR1 ENHRY, CDR2 SYGVKD. V was shortened by 4 bases and J by 1 base, with 7 bases between the two germline ends. CDR3 length: 13 residues. CDR3 DNA sequence: TGTGCCATCAGTGTGGCCTCCCAAGAGACCCAGTACTTC. As protein: CAISVASQETQYF.

V gene TRBV12-3 or TRBV12-4 combines with J gene TRBJ1-5; D is uncertain. V lost 8 bases and J 5 bases, leaving 10 bases between the germline ends. CDR3 length equals 12 residues. This CDR3 reads CASRFGDQPQHF. CDR3 coding DNA: TGTGCCAGCCGATTCGGGGATCAGCCCCAGCATTTT.

This clonotype was picked up a small number of times. The rearrangement joins TRBV29-1 to TRBJ1-1; D is uncertain. Germline lookup yields CDR1 SQVTM and CDR2 ANQGSEA. This CDR3 has 11 amino acids. Trimming removed 8 bases from V and 11 bases from J, with 18 bases in between. The CDR3 DNA sequence: TGCAGCTCCCGGTTGGGGATTGAGGCTTTCTTT. Protein product: CSSRLGIEAFF.

The V gene is TRBV29-1, the J gene TRBJ2-5; 11 bases line up with TRBD2. V was pared by 7 bases and J by 5 bases, with 12 bases of the junction left unmatched. CDR3 length: 15 residues. From germline, CDR1 is SQVTM and CDR2 ANQGSEA. The CDR3 coding sequence is TGCAGCGCCACACTAGCGGGAGCTCGCGGGGAGACCCAGTACTTC. This sequence encodes CSATLAGARGETQYF. The whole variable domain, remainder taken from reference TRBV29-1 and TRBJ2-5, is SAVISQKPSRDICQRGTSLTIQCQVDSQVTMMFWYRQQPGQSLTLIATANQGSEATYESGFVIDKFPISRPNLTFSTLTVSNMSPEDSSIYLCSATLAGARGETQYFGPGTRLLVL.

The chain has TRBV7-2 and TRBJ2-5; 14 bases match TRBD2. The CDR3 runs to 16 residues. Per the germline V gene, CDR1 is SGHTA and CDR2 is FQGNSA. The V and J ends lost 4 bases and 5 bases, in that order; junction bases with no gene match: 6. CDR3 in amino acids: CASSSQGLAGVETQYF. CDR3 DNA sequence: TGTGCCAGCAGCTCCCAGGGACTAGCGGGAGTGGAGACCCAGTACTTC.

This chain connects TRBV20-1 to TRBJ2-7, with D tentatively TRBD1 or TRBD2 (5 bases each). The CDR3 covers 17 residues. V shed 2 bases and J shed 1 base, with 21 bases lying between them. Germline CDR1 reads DFQATT; CDR2 reads SNEGSKA (reference sequence). The CDR3 sequence is CSARYPSWGQVSYEQYF. As DNA, the CDR3 is TGCAGTGCTAGATACCCTAGCTGGGGCCAGGTATCCTACGAGCAGTACTTC.

This clonotype was seen a handful of times. V gene TRBV27 combines with J gene TRBJ1-2; D gene uncertain. Germline CDR1 MNHEY, CDR2 SMNVEV (reference sequence). V lost 4 bases and J lost 4, with 13 bases in between. CDR3 length equals 14 residues. CDR3 nucleotides: TGTGCCAGCAGTTCCCGCGATGGGATCTATGGCTACACCTTC. It codes for CASSSRDGIYGYTF.

The chain carries TRBV29-1 and TRBJ1-2; no reliable D call. Germline V gene sequence: CDR1 SQVTM, CDR2 ANQGSEA. The V end was cut by 2 bases, the J end by 2 bases, with 9 bases between. This CDR3 region has 13 residues. Here the CDR3 DNA reads TGCAGCGTTGAATATGGTTCCAACTATGGCTACACCTTC. Amino acids: CSVEYGSNYGYTF. Using reference TRBV29-1 and TRBJ1-2 for the parts outside the CDR3, the full variable domain is SAVISQKPSRDICQRGTSLTIQCQVDSQVTMMFWYRQQPGQSLTLIATANQGSEATYESGFVIDKFPISRPNLTFSTLTVSNMSPEDSSIYLCSVEYGSNYGYTFGSGTRLTVV.

The chain joins TRBV3-1 to TRBJ1-6; 8 bases are shared with TRBD1. The J segment lost 8 bases and the V segment lost 4 bases, leaving 4 bases of the junction unmatched. Germline CDR1 LGHDT, CDR2 YNNKEL (reference sequence). This CDR3 region has 14 residues. CDR3 sequence: CASSLTDRDSPLHF. The CDR3 nucleotides read TGTGCCAGCAGCCTAACGGACAGGGATTCACCCCTCCACTTT.

The table lists this clonotype with a few counts. The chain couples TRBV7-6 to TRBJ2-7; 8 bases align to TRBD2. V lost 0 bases to trimming and J lost 5 bases; unmatched junction nucleotides: 3. The CDR3 contains 14 residues. Germline CDR1 is SGHVS and CDR2 is FNYEAQ. The CDR3 DNA is TGTGCCAGCAGCTTAGCCGGGACTAGGAACGAGCAGTACTTC. This sequence encodes CASSLAGTRNEQYF.

This clonotype was counted only a few times. V gene TRBV9 combines with J gene TRBJ2-1, with D perhaps assigned TRBD1 or TRBD2 (5 bases each). V lost 1 base and J 8 bases, leaving 16 bases between the germline ends. The CDR3 sequence is 15 residues long. In germline, CDR1 is SGDLS, CDR2 YYNGEE. The CDR3 reads CASSVRAIRGDEQFF. The CDR3 coding sequence is TGTGCCAGCAGCGTAAGAGCGATTAGGGGAGATGAGCAGTTCTTC.

This clonotype was seen repeatedly, ten times or more. The V call is TRBV5-1, the J call TRBJ2-1, with D perhaps matching TRBD2 (5 bases). Trimming took off 4 bases at V and 0 bases at J, with 11 bases between the two ends. This CDR3 region has 15 residues. CDR1 and CDR2 from the germline V gene are SGHRS and YFSETQ. CDR3 bases: TGCGCCAGCAGCCTCACGAGCGGCTCCTACAATGAGCAGTTCTTC. Encoded protein: CASSLTSGSYNEQFF.

This clonotype was recorded a few times. The DNA is left out, because the CDR3 cannot be placed on it with certainty; the CDR3 is given as TCRdb lists it. V and J are TRBV2 and TRBJ1-6; no check of the table's D call, TRBD1, against the DNA was made. The CDR3 length equals 14 residues, ends included. CDR1 is SNHLY, CDR2 FYNNEI, per germline. The CDR3 sequence: CASRDSSSGRTLHF.

This clonotype was counted between two and nine times. V is TRBV14 and J is TRBJ2-7, with 12 positions matching TRBD2. This CDR3 is 18 amino acids long. CDR1 and CDR2 (germline): SGHDN, FVKESK. V trimming: 5 bases; J trimming: 3 bases; junction bases outside the gene matches: 14. CDR3: CASSARQGLAGRNYEQYF. DNA for the CDR3: TGTGCCAGCAGCGCCCGACAGGGACTAGCGGGCCGGAACTACGAGCAGTACTTC.

The chain employs TRBV6-1 and TRBJ2-7; TRBD1 might be the D (6 bases). Trimming took off 2 bases at V and 1 base at J, with 12 bases between the two ends. Looked up from germline, CDR1 is MNHNS and CDR2 is SASEGT. This CDR3 has 15 amino acids. CDR3 DNA sequence: TGTGCCAGCAGTGAATACAGGGATACTTCCTACGAGCAGTACTTC. Protein sequence: CASSEYRDTSYEQYF.

The gene calls are TRBV29-1 and TRBJ2-7, with TRBD1 as a possible D gene (5 bases). V was shortened by 4 bases and J by 4 bases, with 23 bases between the two germline ends. Germline V gives CDR1 SQVTM, CDR2 ANQGSEA. The CDR3 is 16 residues long. This CDR3 is CSVAGKVAGWRYEQYF. CDR3 DNA: TGCAGCGTTGCTGGGAAAGTGGCAGGGTGGCGATACGAGCAGTACTTC.

This clonotype was recorded a few times. The rearrangement uses TRBV5-1 and TRBJ2-7; 8 nucleotides match TRBD1. The CDR3 runs to 14 residues. Germline loops: CDR1 SGHRS, CDR2 YFSETQ. Trimming at V came to 3 bases and at J to 2 bases, leaving 4 bases not matched to a gene. Here the CDR3 reads CASSSGTGAYEQYF. Written as DNA, the CDR3 is TGCGCCAGCAGCTCCGGGACAGGAGCCTACGAGCAGTACTTC.

This clonotype was seen a few times. The chain has TRBV20-1 and TRBJ2-7, with D perhaps given as TRBD1 or TRBD2 (5 bases each). Germline V lookup: CDR1 DFQATT, CDR2 SNEGSKA (reference sequence). V lost 3 bases to trimming and J lost 4 bases, with 16 bases between them. The CDR3 totals 14 residues. Here the CDR3 reads CSASGAVQLYEQYF. In DNA, the CDR3 is TGCAGTGCTAGCGGGGCCGTTCAGCTTTACGAGCAGTACTTC.

This clonotype was detected only a few times. The genes are TRBV5-1 and TRBJ2-3, with no clear D. The germline gives CDR1 SGHRS, CDR2 YFSETQ. Trimming removed 1 base at V and 0 bases at J, with 9 bases between. This CDR3 comprises 15 residues. The CDR3 loop is CASSLSESSTDTQYF. The CDR3 bases are TGCGCCAGCAGCTTGTCAGAGTCTAGCACAGATACGCAGTATTTT.

The CDR3 spells CATSRDRDRGYEQYF. In DNA, the CDR3 is TGTGCCACCAGCAGAGACCGGGACCGAGGCTACGAGCAGTACTTC. The V call is TRBV15, the J call TRBJ2-7, with D possibly being TRBD1 or TRBD2 (5 bases each). Germline V gene lookup returns CDR1 LNHNV and CDR2 YYDKDF (reference sequence). Trimming removed 0 bases from V and 3 bases from J, with 12 bases in between. The CDR3 sequence is 15 residues long.

This clonotype turned up a few times. This chain connects TRBV20-1 to TRBJ1-2, with TRBD1 matching 7 bases. CDR1 is DFQATT, CDR2 SNEGSKA, per germline (reference sequence). Germline trimming cut 5 bases from V and 8 bases from J; bases unmatched to any gene: 20. This CDR3 region has 16 residues. The CDR3 DNA sequence: TGCAGTGCTCTGGACACAACAGGCAGGGGGATAGGGGGCTACACCTTC. Translating it yields CSALDTTGRGIGGYTF.

In this sample, this clonotype turned up a few times. The chain employs TRBV5-1 and TRBJ1-1; the D is unclear. This CDR3 has 16 amino acids. Germline V gives CDR1 SGHRS, CDR2 YFSETQ. V was clipped by 0 bases and J by 0 bases, with 12 bases between them. Here the CDR3 DNA reads TGCGCCAGCAGCTTGGCCTCTTGGAACATGAACACTGAAGCTTTCTTT. It translates to CASSLASWNMNTEAFF.

This clonotype was found a few times. The rearrangement joins TRBV24-1 to TRBJ1-2, with 8 nucleotides matching TRBD1. The J segment lost 6 bases and the V segment lost 4 bases, leaving 6 bases of the junction unmatched. Germline V CDR1 and CDR2: KGHDR, SFDVKD. The CDR3 runs to 14 residues. DNA for the CDR3: TGTGCCACCAGTGACCCCGACAGGGGCCATGGCTACACCTTC. Protein: CATSDPDRGHGYTF.

This sequence joins TRBV5-1 and TRBJ2-4, with 8 bases matching TRBD2. The CDR3 loop spans 15 amino acids. V gave up 4 bases and J gave up 6 bases; unmatched junction bases: 9. The germline CDR1 and CDR2 sequences are SGHRS and YFSETQ. The CDR3 nucleotides read TGCGCCAGCAGCACCGCAGCGGGAGAGGTAAACATTCAGTACTTC. Its protein is CASSTAAGEVNIQYF.